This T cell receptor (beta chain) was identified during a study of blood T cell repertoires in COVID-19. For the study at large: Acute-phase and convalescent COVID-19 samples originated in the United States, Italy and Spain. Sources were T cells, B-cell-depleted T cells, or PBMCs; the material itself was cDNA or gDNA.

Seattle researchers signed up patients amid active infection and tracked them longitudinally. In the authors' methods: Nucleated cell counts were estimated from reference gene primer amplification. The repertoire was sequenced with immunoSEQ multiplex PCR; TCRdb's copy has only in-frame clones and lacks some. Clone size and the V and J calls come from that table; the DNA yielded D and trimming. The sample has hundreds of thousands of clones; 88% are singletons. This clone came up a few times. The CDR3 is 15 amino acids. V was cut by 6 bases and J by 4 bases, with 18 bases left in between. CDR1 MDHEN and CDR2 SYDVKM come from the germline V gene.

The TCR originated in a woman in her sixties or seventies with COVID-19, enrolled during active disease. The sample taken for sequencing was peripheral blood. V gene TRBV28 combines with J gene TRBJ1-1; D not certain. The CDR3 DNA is TGTGCCAGCAGCCCCCCCGGGGAGAGGACCACTGAAGCTTTCTTT. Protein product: CASSPPGERTTEAFF.